This T cell receptor beta chain was sequenced during a study of T cell changes during pregnancy in multiple sclerosis. Sequencing was performed with immunoSEQ multiplex PCR; in TCRdb, only in-frame clones are kept and a portion is missing. The table has approximately 60,000 clones, roughly 89% seen once. The V segment lost 3 bases and the J segment 4 bases; nucleotides outside the gene matches: 7. This CDR3 spans 15 amino acids. Germline lookup yields CDR1 SGHRS and CDR2 YFSETQ. Specimen: peripheral blood from another person, used as feeder cells. V and J are TRBV5-1 and TRBJ2-3, with 8 nucleotides matching TRBD2. The clonotype comes from a human donor whose cells served as feeder cells for cultures in a pregnancy study. In DNA form, the CDR3 reads TGCGCCAGCAGCTCTGGACTAGCCCTCGCAGATACGCAGTATTTT. It yields the protein CASSSGLALADTQYF.